Following are 20 T cell receptor beta chains from one sample sequenced in a study of CD8 T cells in ankylosing spondylitis. Findings and limits, study-wide: For ankylosing spondylitis blood, a TCR beta motif of 7 to 9 highly homologous variants appeared characteristic.

No antigen has been identified for these receptors. TCRdb re-called the 5' RACE reads with MiXCR, one entry per CDR3 protein. This repertoire shows more than 100,000 distinct CDR3 sequences, 15% to 20% found once; its top ten account for about 33%. Sequencing used blood, either unsorted or a sorted T cell fraction (not recorded which). These receptor sequences come from a male donor with ankylosing spondylitis.

The chain uses TRBV27 and TRBJ2-3; 11 bases agree with TRBD2. The CDR3 loop spans 14 amino acids. Trimming took 7 bases from V and 4 from J; bases not matched to a gene: 4. CDR1 MNHEY and CDR2 SMNVEV come from the germline V gene (reference sequence). The CDR3 bases are TGTGCCAGCAACATAGCGGGAGGGGCAGATACGCAGTATTTT. Translation: CASNIAGGADTQYF.

The gene calls are TRBV12-5 and TRBJ2-5, with 10 positions matching TRBD1. The CDR3 sequence is 16 residues long. With V trimmed by 1 base and J by 4 bases, 6 bases remained unmatched. Per germline, CDR1 LGHNT and CDR2 FRNRAP. CDR3 nucleotides: TGTGCTAGTGGTTTGGCACACGGGACAGGGGCAGAGACCCAGTACTTC. It translates to CASGLAHGTGAETQYF.

This rearrangement joins TRBV12-3 or TRBV12-4 to TRBJ2-3, with TRBD2 matching 9 bases. V shed 2 bases, J shed 3 bases, and the junction held 15 bases outside the gene matches. The CDR3 sequence is 19 residues long. The CDR3 bases are TGTGCCAGCAGTTTAAGAGGTCTAGCGGGGCTTCGTAGAACAGATACGCAGTATTTT. Translated, it gives CASSLRGLAGLRRTDTQYF.

The J gene is TRBJ1-5, the V gene TRBV9, with D possibly being TRBD1 (5 bases). Trimming stripped 4 bases from V and 5 bases from J, with 16 bases between. CDR1 and CDR2 (germline): SGDLS, YYNGEE. The CDR3 length is 15 residues. CDR3 amino acids: CASSPHGVGDQPQHF. CDR3 bases: TGTGCCAGCAGCCCACACGGGGTGGGGGATCAGCCCCAGCATTTT.

This clonotype was seen only a few times. The chain joins TRBV2 to TRBJ1-1; unclear D gene. V dropped 6 bases and J dropped 4 bases, with 15 bases sitting between them. The germline V gene has CDR1 SNHLY and CDR2 FYNNEI. The CDR3 has 14 amino acids. In DNA, the CDR3 is TGTGCCAGCAGCGAGGGCGCCGGGATCACTGAAGCTTTCTTT. This sequence encodes CASSEGAGITEAFF. Full variable domain (remainder filled in from reference TRBV2 and TRBJ1-1): EPEVTQTPSHQVTQMGQEVILRCVPISNHLYFYWYRQILGQKVEFLVSFYNNEISEKSEIFDDQFSVERPDGSNFTLKIRSTKLEDSAMYFCASSEGAGITEAFFGQGTRLTVV.

This clonotype came up a few times. DNA of the CDR3: TGCAGCGTTTCGGACGGTAGCAATCAGCCCCAGCATTTT. Translated, it gives CSVSDGSNQPQHF. The V gene is TRBV29-1, the J gene TRBJ1-5; D is uncertain. The ends were cut back, 5 bases at V and 0 bases at J, with 8 bases in the middle. Germline CDR1 and CDR2: SQVTM and ANQGSEA. The CDR3 is made up of 13 amino acids.

This clonotype was counted ten times or more. The chain employs TRBV5-1 and TRBJ2-2; D not certain. Germline V gene lookup returns CDR1 SGHRS and CDR2 YFSETQ. V lost 1 base, J lost 8 bases, and 9 bases lay in between. The CDR3 totals 13 residues. The CDR3, as DNA: TGCGCCAGCAGCTTGTACTCACCAGGGGAGCTGTTTTTT. It translates to CASSLYSPGELFF.

The V call is TRBV20-1, the J call TRBJ2-3; tentative D call: TRBD1 (6 bases). The CDR3 has 13 amino acids. Trimming took off 6 bases at V and 7 bases at J, with 17 bases between the two ends. Germline loops: CDR1 DFQATT, CDR2 SNEGSKA (reference sequence). This CDR3 is CSARQVVFNTQYF. The CDR3 DNA reads as TGCAGTGCGAGACAGGTCGTTTTTAATACGCAGTATTTT.

A few counts support this clonotype. The chain employs TRBV24-1 and TRBJ2-3, with TRBD2 as a possible D gene (6 bases). V lost 6 bases and J 4 bases, leaving 13 bases between the germline ends. The CDR3 has 14 residues. Germline assignment: CDR1 KGHDR and CDR2 SFDVKD. The CDR3 DNA is TGTGCCACCAGTCCGGGAGTACACGCAGATACGCAGTATTTT. It codes for CATSPGVHADTQYF.

The chain couples TRBV12-3 or TRBV12-4 to TRBJ2-1; D is perhaps TRBD2 (6 bases). V was pared by 6 bases and J by 9 bases, with 15 bases between. This CDR3 contains 13 residues. Written as DNA, the CDR3 is TGTGCCAGCAGCTCAGGAGGGGTTGGTGAGCAGTTCTTC. Its translation: CASSSGGVGEQFF.

V gene TRBV13 combines with J gene TRBJ2-5, with 8 bases matching TRBD2. Unmatched junction bases numbered 7, after V lost 5 bases and J lost 5 bases. The CDR3 has 14 amino acids. In germline, CDR1 is PRHDT, CDR2 FYEKMQ (reference sequence). The CDR3 spells CASSGTSQRETQYF. The CDR3 DNA sequence: TGTGCCAGCAGCGGGACTAGTCAGCGGGAGACCCAGTACTTC. The variable domain in full, completed from reference TRBV13 and TRBJ2-5, reads AAGVIQSPRHLIKEKRETATLKCYPIPRHDTVYWYQQGPGQDPQFLISFYEKMQSDKGSIPDRFSAQQFSDYHSELNMSSLELGDSALYFCASSGTSQRETQYFGPGTRLLVL.

This clonotype showed up many times. V and J are TRBV4-2 and TRBJ2-1; 7 nucleotides agree with TRBD1. The V gene end was trimmed by 3 bases and the J gene end by 5 bases; junction bases not matched to a gene: 7. The CDR3 totals 15 residues. Germline V gene sequence: CDR1 LGHNA, CDR2 YNFKEQ. CDR3 protein: CASSHPGQHNNEQFF. The CDR3, as DNA: TGTGCCAGCAGCCACCCGGGACAGCATAACAATGAGCAGTTCTTC.

V usage is TRBV27 and J usage is TRBJ2-7; maybe TRBD2 (5 bases). CDR1 and CDR2 from the germline V gene are MNHEY and SMNVEV (reference sequence). The CDR3 spans 12 residues. With 8 bases removed from V and 0 bases from J, the gap between germline ends came to 8 bases. The CDR3 loop reads CASHGLSYEQYF. The DNA for the CDR3 is TGTGCCAGCCACGGACTCTCCTACGAGCAGTACTTC.

This clonotype has a handful of counts. The chain couples TRBV9 to TRBJ1-4, with no clear D. This CDR3 region has 12 residues. Between the trimmed V and J ends, which lost 3 bases and 5 bases, there was a span of 5 bases. The germline V gene has CDR1 SGDLS and CDR2 YYNGEE. The CDR3 is CASSGLNEKLFF. Here the CDR3 DNA reads TGTGCCAGCAGCGGACTGAATGAAAAACTGTTTTTT.

This clonotype was seen more than once but under ten times. The J gene is TRBJ1-1, the V gene TRBV4-2, with 7 bases fitting TRBD1. Germline CDR1 is LGHNA and CDR2 is YNFKEQ. This CDR3 is built from 13 residues. The V segment lost 3 bases and the J segment 4 bases; nucleotides outside the gene matches: 2. The CDR3 is CASSQNRGTEAFF. DNA for the CDR3: TGTGCCAGCAGCCAGAACAGGGGCACTGAAGCTTTCTTT.

This clonotype was counted a single time. The V and J genes are TRBV7-7 and TRBJ1-4, with 7 bases fitting TRBD1. The germline V gene encodes CDR1 SSHAT and CDR2 FNYEAQ (reference sequence). V lost 4 bases, J lost 7 bases, and 15 bases stayed unmatched. This CDR3 contains 17 residues. DNA of the CDR3: TGTGCCAGCAGCTCGAACGGGACAGATTCATGGGGTGAAAAACTGTTTTTT. Protein product: CASSSNGTDSWGEKLFF. Drawing the rest from reference TRBV7-7 and TRBJ1-4, the complete variable domain is GAGVSQSPRYKVTKRGQDVTLRCDPISSHATLYWYQQALGQGPEFLTYFNYEAQPDKSGLPSDRFSAERPEGSISTLTIQRTEQRDSAMYRCASSSNGTDSWGEKLFFGSGTQLSVL.

The J gene is TRBJ2-1, the V gene TRBV25-1, with no clear D. Germline V gene lookup returns CDR1 MGHDK and CDR2 SYGVNS. Trimming shortened V by 1 base and J by 4 bases, and 8 bases separated the two germline ends. The length of the CDR3 is 14 residues. DNA of the CDR3: TGTGCCAGCAGTGAATTGGTAGAGTACAATGAGCAGTTCTTC. Residues: CASSELVEYNEQFF.

In this sample, this clonotype turned up a few times. The chain is built from TRBV15 and TRBJ2-7, with D uncertain. From germline, CDR1 is LNHNV and CDR2 YYDKDF (reference sequence). Trimming took off 2 bases at V and 3 bases at J, with 8 bases between the two ends. The CDR3 is made up of 13 amino acids. The CDR3 DNA sequence: TGTGCCACCAGCAGAAGTCCAGGCTACGAGCAGTACTTC. Its protein product is CATSRSPGYEQYF.

V gene TRBV6-5 combines with J gene TRBJ2-2; D not resolved. CDR1 and CDR2 (germline): MNHEY, SVGAGI. Trimming pared 4 bases from V and 4 bases from J, leaving 4 bases between. The CDR3 covers 12 residues. The CDR3 sequence is CASSSITGELFF. The CDR3 DNA sequence: TGTGCCAGCAGTTCCATCACCGGGGAGCTGTTTTTT.

The CDR3 coding sequence is TGTGCCAGCAGCTCTAGTGGGGAGTTGGCTTTCTTT. Translation: CASSSSGELAFF. The chain combines TRBV7-9 with TRBJ1-1, with no clear D. The CDR3 spans 12 residues. Trimming removed 4 bases at V and 11 bases at J, with 14 bases between. Germline loops: CDR1 SEHNR, CDR2 FQNEAQ (reference sequence).